The sequence of this T cell receptor beta chain was determined in a study of shared T cell receptors in the human thymus. TCRdb keeps only in-frame clones here, not all; method: immunoSEQ multiplex PCR. This repertoire shows some 700,000 clones, approximately 83% found once; its top ten account for over 0.008%. The germline CDR1 and CDR2 sequences are SGHDT and YYEEEE. This CDR3 contains 17 residues. Trimming shortened V by 3 bases and J by 3 bases, and 19 bases separated the two germline ends. This sample was shared with a second study, whose subject was human thymus T cells. As that study records: The donor group consisted of healthy Finnish infants who were having corrective surgery for congenital heart defects. The thymus tissue came from resections taken during corrective heart surgery. Thymic and blood repertoires appeared to carry a bias in their V and J gene usage. Unrelated individuals had highly overlapping thymic repertoires, as reported in related research.

What was sequenced was thymocytes. The sequence was collected from a girl under two years old with a congenital heart defect. J is TRBJ2-4 and V is TRBV5-6; D might be TRBD1 (6 bases). The CDR3 region is CASSSGRQGWDKNIQYF. The CDR3 DNA is TGTGCCAGCAGCTCGGGTCGGCAGGGGTGGGACAAAAACATTCAGTACTTC.